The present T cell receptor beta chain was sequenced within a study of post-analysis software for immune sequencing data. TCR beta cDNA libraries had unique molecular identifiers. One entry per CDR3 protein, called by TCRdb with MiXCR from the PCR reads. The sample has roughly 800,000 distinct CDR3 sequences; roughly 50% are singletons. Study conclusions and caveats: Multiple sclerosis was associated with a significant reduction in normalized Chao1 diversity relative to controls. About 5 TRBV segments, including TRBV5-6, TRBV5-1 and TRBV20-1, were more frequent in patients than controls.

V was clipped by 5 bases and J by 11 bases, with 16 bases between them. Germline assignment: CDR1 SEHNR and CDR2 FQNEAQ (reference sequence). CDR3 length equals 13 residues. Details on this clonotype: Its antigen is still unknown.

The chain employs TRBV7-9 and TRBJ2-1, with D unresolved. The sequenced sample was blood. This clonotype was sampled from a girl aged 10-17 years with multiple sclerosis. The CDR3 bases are TGTGCCAGCAGCATAACCCCGGGCGGCAAGCAGTTCTTC. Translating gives CASSITPGGKQFF.